This T cell receptor (beta chain) was identified in a study of cytomegalovirus exposure and HLA in healthy donors. Findings of the study overall: The authors considered a cluster of highly shared sequence variants likely to be a sequencing artifact.

Remarks on this clone: Antigen specificity is unknown.

V lost 4 bases to trimming and J lost 2 bases; unmatched junction nucleotides: 4. The CDR3 extends over 14 amino acids. The germline V gene encodes CDR1 MNHEY and CDR2 SMNVEV (reference sequence). The PCR contained 60 Vbeta and 13 Jbeta primers. Method: immunoSEQ multiplex PCR; TCRdb's copy keeps in-frame clones and lacks some. The sample lists some 120,000 clones; roughly 78% were seen once. Sequencing used PBMCs. This clonotype was sampled from a woman aged 40 to 49 in good health and CMV-seronegative. The chain recombines TRBV27 with TRBJ2-7, with 8 bases identical to TRBD2. CDR3 sequence: CASSSTSATYEQYF. As DNA, the CDR3 is TGTGCCAGCAGTTCGACTAGCGCTACCTACGAGCAGTACTTC.